The entry that follows covers one T cell receptor (beta chain) sequence. Its specificity is unknown. This sample stems from a study of T cell responses to AZD1222 COVID-19 vaccine. Trimming took off 8 bases at V and 1 base at J, with 12 bases between the two ends. Germline V CDR1 and CDR2: ENHRY, SYGVKD. The CDR3 is made up of 14 amino acids. Sequenced by immunoSEQ multiplex PCR; TCRdb stores in-frame clones only, minus some. The repertoire holds roughly 180,000 clones, with around 90% as singletons. Study results and limitations: After the peak T cell response, and only then, were repertoires sampled. Only a handful of AZD1222 recipients, more than 5 in all, had baseline seropositivity. A rise in Spike-specific TCR breadth and depth followed two AZD1222 doses. Donor demographics were predominantly white British with a female majority; clonal diversity may be underestimated.

Source: peripheral blood, taken on day 0 of AZD1222 vaccination. The sequence was collected from an adult in good health. The chain carries TRBV10-3 and TRBJ2-1; D is perhaps TRBD2 (5 bases). The CDR3 DNA follows: TGTGCCATCTCTACTAGTAGGTCCTACAATGAGCAGTTCTTC. Translated, it gives CAISTSRSYNEQFF.